A selection of T cell receptor beta chains follows, all from one sample in a study of cytomegalovirus exposure and HLA in healthy donors. Measured with immunoSEQ multiplex PCR; TCRdb has only the in-frame clones, and not every one. The table has more than 110,000 clones, about 74% seen once. Sequencing was done on a sample of PBMCs. The receptors derive from a woman aged 50 to 60 in good health and CMV-seronegative. Both conserved end residues are part of each CDR3. The D gene is left open where the match is weak. Size is omitted from some rows. Given values are once, few, many or a class for expanded clones.

d_call j_call v_call clone_size cdr3_aa cdr3_nt
- TRBJ1-1 TRBV11-2 - CASSLVSLNTEAFF TGTGCCAGCAGCTTAGTCAGTTTGAACACTGAAGCTTTCTTT
- TRBJ2-7 TRBV7-2 once CASSLDETYYEQYF TGTGCCAGCAGCTTAGACGAGACATACTACGAGCAGTACTTC
- TRBJ1-3 TRBV5-1 - CASSLDGNSGNTIYF TGCGCCAGCAGCTTGGACGGTAACTCTGGAAACACCATATATTTT
- TRBJ1-2 TRBV19 - CASRVGGDYGYTF TGTGCCAGTAGGGTAGGGGGAGACTATGGCTACACCTTC
- TRBJ1-1 TRBV19 - CASSIVGPGRGTEAFF TGTGCCAGTAGTATAGTGGGTCCGGGTAGGGGGACTGAAGCTTTCTTT
- TRBJ1-3 TRBV5-1 - CASSLGTVGNTIYF TGCGCCAGCAGCTTGGGAACAGTTGGAAACACCATATATTTT
- TRBJ2-7 TRBV2 once CASVRAPYEQYF TGTGCCAGCGTGAGGGCCCCCTACGAGCAGTACTTC
TRBD2 TRBJ2-5 TRBV28 few CASSETSGGAETQYF TGTGCCAGCAGTGAGACTAGCGGGGGGGCAGAGACCCAGTACTTC
- TRBJ2-3 TRBV28 - CASSVQGRSLTDTQYF TGTGCCAGCAGTGTACAGGGAAGGAGCCTCACAGATACGCAGTATTTT
TRBD1 TRBJ1-1 TRBV5-8 - CASSPRFWDRAVKGDTEAFF TGTGCCAGCAGCCCTCGTTTTTGGGACAGGGCTGTAAAAGGGGACACTGAAGCTTTCTTT
TRBD1 TRBJ2-1 TRBV15 - CATSKYGQGDNEQFF TGTGCCACCAGCAAGTACGGGCAGGGGGACAATGAGCAGTTCTTC
- TRBJ2-3 TRBV19 - CASSIVTSTTSTDTQYF TGTGCCAGTAGTATCGTCACCTCGACAACTAGCACAGATACGCAGTATTTT
TRBD1 TRBJ1-3 TRBV4-1 few CASSQEGTGGSGNTIYF TGCGCCAGCAGCCAAGAAGGGACAGGGGGCTCTGGAAACACCATATATTTT
TRBD1 TRBJ1-2 TRBV5-1 - CASSLWQGVNYGYTF TGCGCCAGCAGCTTGTGGCAGGGGGTAAACTATGGCTACACCTTC
- TRBJ2-7 TRBV11-2 - CASSRQGEQYF TGTGCCAGCAGCCGACAAGGCGAGCAGTACTTC
- TRBJ2-5 TRBV7-2 - CASSPISETQYF TGTGCCAGCAGCCCGATTAGCGAGACCCAGTACTTC
TRBD2 TRBJ2-7 TRBV2 - CASSGGGSYEQYF TGTGCCAGCAGCGGGGGGGGCTCCTACGAGCAGTACTTC
TRBD2 TRBJ2-3 TRBV29-1 - CSVEDPIAGASTDTQYF TGCAGCGTTGAAGACCCAATAGCGGGGGCCTCCACAGATACGCAGTATTTT
TRBD1 TRBJ1-1 TRBV9 once CASSVGGTGITEAFF TGTGCCAGCAGCGTAGGGGGGACAGGGATTACTGAAGCTTTCTTT
- TRBJ1-1 TRBV15 - CATSRERGNTEAFF TGTGCCACCAGCAGAGAAAGGGGGAACACTGAAGCTTTCTTT
- TRBJ2-7 TRBV11-3 - CASSLGSGSSYEQYF TGTGCCAGCAGCTTGGGGAGTGGGAGCTCCTACGAGCAGTACTTC
TRBD2 TRBJ2-1 TRBV4-3 - CASSHYPLRGGPNEQFF TGCGCCAGCAGCCATTACCCCCTCCGCGGGGGGCCCAATGAGCAGTTCTTC
TRBD1 TRBJ2-5 TRBV2 - CASVGGTGGETQYF TGTGCCAGCGTCGGGGGGACAGGGGGCGAGACCCAGTACTTC
TRBD2 TRBJ2-3 TRBV6-6 - CASRQPLAGSTDTQYF TGTGCCAGCAGGCAACCACTAGCGGGGAGCACAGATACGCAGTATTTT
TRBD2 TRBJ2-7 TRBV19 - CASTMVWGGEQYF TGTGCCAGTACCATGGTCTGGGGGGGTGAGCAGTACTTC
TRBD2 TRBJ2-2 TRBV29-1 - CSVGLTSGNTGELFF TGCAGCGTTGGGTTGACTAGCGGTAACACCGGGGAGCTGTTTTTT
- TRBJ2-2 TRBV5-4 few CASSLRWNTGELFF TGTGCCAGCAGCTTGCGGTGGAACACCGGGGAGCTGTTTTTT
- TRBJ2-1 TRBV27 - CASRLRLGGGHLSYNEQFF TGTGCCAGCAGGTTAAGGTTAGGGGGGGGGCATCTCTCCTACAATGAGCAGTTCTTC
- TRBJ1-1 TRBV19 - CASSVYTEAFF TGTGCCAGTAGTGTATACACTGAAGCTTTCTTT
- TRBJ1-3 TRBV9 - CASSPEEGPYSGNTIYF TGTGCCAGCAGCCCAGAGGAGGGGCCCTACTCTGGAAACACCATATATTTT
- TRBJ2-7 TRBV2 - CASSERAGGEQYF TGTGCCAGCAGTGAACGGGCCGGGGGCGAGCAGTACTTC
TRBD2 TRBJ2-3 TRBV5-4 - CASSLGVSGATQYF TGTGCCAGCAGCTTGGGGGTTAGCGGGGCTACGCAGTATTTT
- TRBJ1-1 TRBV27 - CASSLFWSTEAFF TGTGCCAGCAGTTTATTTTGGAGCACTGAAGCTTTCTTT
- TRBJ1-5 TRBV6-1 - CASSDSPGNQPQHF TGTGCCAGCAGTGATAGTCCCGGTAATCAGCCCCAGCATTTT
TRBD2 TRBJ2-2 TRBV7-9 - CASSPGLAGAVTGELFF TGTGCCAGCAGCCCAGGACTAGCGGGGGCTGTAACCGGGGAGCTGTTTTTT
- TRBJ1-2 TRBV5-4 - CASSRWGDYGYTF TGTGCCAGCAGCCGGTGGGGGGACTATGGCTACACCTTC
TRBD2 TRBJ2-3 TRBV7-9 - CASSILAGGRDTQYF TGTGCCAGCAGCATTTTAGCGGGGGGGAGAGATACGCAGTATTTT
TRBD2 TRBJ2-1 TRBV5-1 - CASSPGLAEYNEQFF TGCGCCAGCAGCCCGGGACTAGCGGAGTACAATGAGCAGTTCTTC
- TRBJ2-3 TRBV28 - CASSFRIPGLPYF TGTGCCAGCAGTTTTCGTATTCCGGGACTCCCGTATTTT
- TRBJ2-1 TRBV7-2 - CASSPFRRDNEQFF TGTGCCAGCAGCCCATTTCGGAGGGACAATGAGCAGTTCTTC
- TRBJ2-5 TRBV18 - CASSPPEQETQYF TGTGCCAGCTCACCACCGGAGCAAGAGACCCAGTACTTC
- TRBJ1-6 TRBV19 - CASSRLQARGDNSPLHF TGTGCCAGTAGTAGATTACAGGCCCGCGGAGATAATTCACCCCTCCACTTT
- TRBJ1-2 TRBV6-5 - CASRKIGVGGYTF TGTGCCAGCAGGAAGATAGGGGTGGGCGGCTACACCTTC
- TRBJ2-1 TRBV6-1 - CASVRGDWDNEQFF TGTGCCAGCGTAAGAGGAGACTGGGACAATGAGCAGTTCTTC
TRBD2 TRBJ2-1 TRBV11-2 few CASSLNSGGARYEQFF TGTGCCAGCAGCCTCAACAGCGGGGGGGCCCGCTATGAGCAGTTCTTC
- TRBJ2-2 TRBV10-2 once CASSDPGHLNTGELFF TGCGCCAGCAGTGACCCGGGACACTTAAACACCGGGGAGCTGTTTTTT
TRBD1 TRBJ1-1 TRBV5-4 few CASTRTGNTEAFF TGTGCCAGCACCAGGACAGGGAACACTGAAGCTTTCTTT
- TRBJ1-5 TRBV2 - CASSERRSNQPQHF TGTGCCAGCAGTGAACGGCGGAGCAATCAGCCCCAGCATTTT
- TRBJ2-7 TRBV6-6 - CASSYSRQRIYEQYF TGTGCCAGCAGTTACTCGAGACAGCGCATCTACGAGCAGTACTTC
TRBD2 TRBJ2-5 TRBV7-2 - CASSSGAGGQETQYF TGTGCCAGCAGCTCAGGAGCCGGGGGGCAAGAGACCCAGTACTTC
TRBD2 TRBJ2-4 TRBV28 - CASSSPVAGGNIQYF TGTGCCAGCAGTTCGCCTGTGGCGGGGGGCAACATTCAGTACTTC
TRBD1 TRBJ2-3 TRBV27 - CASSWDRLSTDTQYF TGTGCCAGCAGTTGGGACAGACTGAGCACAGATACGCAGTATTTT
- TRBJ2-5 TRBV21-1 - CASVIHRDQETQYF TGTGCCAGCGTAATTCACAGGGATCAAGAGACCCAGTACTTC
TRBD2 TRBJ2-5 TRBV28 - CASSLSGGAIETQYF TGTGCCAGCAGTCTTAGCGGGGGGGCAATAGAGACCCAGTACTTC
- TRBJ1-1 TRBV18 - CASSRGGENTEAFF TGTGCCAGCTCCCGGGGAGGGGAAAACACTGAAGCTTTCTTT